The 21 T cell receptor beta chains reported below all come from one sample, sequenced in a study of PD-L1 blockade in urothelial cancer. Produced via immunoSEQ multiplex PCR; TCRdb's table is partial and in-frame only. The data hold tens of thousands of clones, with just under 85% observed a single time. Time point defined: pretreatment peripheral blood. The sequencing used PBMCs, collected around atezolizumab (anti-PD-L1) treatment. Source of these receptors: an elderly man with urothelial cancer.

V gene TRBV7-7 combines with J gene TRBJ2-5; 11 nucleotides match TRBD2. The CDR3 is 17 residues long. Losses at the gene ends were 5 bases for V and 3 bases for J; bases not matched to a gene: 11. Germline CDR1 and CDR2: SSHAT and FNYEAQ (reference sequence). CDR3 DNA: TGTGCCAGCAGCCAGGGGACCCGGGGACTAGCGGAAGAGACCCAGTACTTC. The encoded protein is CASSQGTRGLAEETQYF.

This clone appeared a single time. V gene TRBV10-3 combines with J gene TRBJ1-5; 8 bases map to TRBD1. Trimming at V came to 0 bases and at J to 6 bases, leaving 4 bases not matched to a gene. The CDR3 has 15 amino acids. In germline, CDR1 is ENHRY, CDR2 SYGVKD. The DNA of the CDR3 is TGTGCCATCAGTGAGTCGGTGACAGGGGTTCAGCCCCAGCATTTT. This gives the protein CAISESVTGVQPQHF.

This chain connects TRBV5-1 to TRBJ2-2, with D perhaps matching TRBD1 (6 bases). Germline CDR1 SGHRS, CDR2 YFSETQ. Trimming took 1 base from V and 3 from J, leaving 13 bases between them. The CDR3 extends over 16 amino acids. The CDR3 nucleotides are TGCGCCAGCAGCTTGTCGACAGGTGCTTACACCGGGGAGCTGTTTTTT. Translated, it gives CASSLSTGAYTGELFF.

The CDR3 region is CASSYSSAYSYEQYF. Written as DNA, the CDR3 is TGTGCCAGCAGTTACTCTAGCGCGTATTCCTACGAGCAGTACTTC. V and J are TRBV6-6 and TRBJ2-7; weak D call: TRBD2 (5 bases). Germline V lookup: CDR1 MNHNY, CDR2 SVGAGI (reference sequence). The CDR3 runs 15 residues. V lost 0 bases and J 1 base, leaving 10 bases between the germline ends.

In its sample, this clone is medium-sized. This sequence joins TRBV30 and TRBJ2-3; 7 bases match TRBD1. The length of the CDR3 is 13 residues. The V segment lost 7 bases and the J segment 5 bases; nucleotides outside the gene matches: 9. Germline values: CDR1 GTSNPN, CDR2 SVGIG (reference sequence). For the CDR3, the DNA is TGTGCCTACCAAAGACAGGGTGGAGATACGCAGTATTTT. Its protein is CAYQRQGGDTQYF.

The V gene is TRBV18, the J gene TRBJ2-1; 11 nucleotides align to TRBD2. The CDR3 consists of 17 residues. Germline trimming cut 0 bases from V and 6 bases from J; bases unmatched to any gene: 7. Germline V gives CDR1 KGHSH, CDR2 LQKENI. CDR3 region: CASSPPTSGSTRNEQFF. For the CDR3, the DNA is TGTGCCAGCTCACCACCCACTAGCGGGAGTACTCGCAATGAGCAGTTCTTC.

CDR3 DNA: TGTGCTCCCCGAAGGGGCGAACTGTTTTTT. As protein: CAPRRGELFF. The rearrangement links TRBV21-1 to TRBJ1-4; the table's D call of TRBD1 was not tested on the DNA. TRBV21-1 is termed a pseudogene. The CDR3 has 10 amino acids.

This clone was counted only a few times. The chain is built from TRBV2 and TRBJ2-3, with TRBD2 identical over 10 bases. Germline CDR1 SNHLY, CDR2 FYNNEI. CDR3 size: 16 residues. The trim removed 5 bases at V and 5 bases at J, leaving 10 bases unmatched. The CDR3 nucleotides are TGTGCCAGCAGTTCCTATCTAGCGGGAGATCTAGATACGCAGTATTTT. As protein: CASSSYLAGDLDTQYF.

This clone appeared once. The rearrangement joins TRBV10-3 to TRBJ2-2; D perhaps matches TRBD2 (5 bases). CDR3 length: 16 amino acids. The germline CDR1 and CDR2 sequences are ENHRY and SYGVKD. Trimming cost V 0 bases and J 6 bases, with 14 bases left between them. The CDR3 spells CAISESGRARPGELFF. The CDR3 DNA sequence: TGTGCCATCAGTGAGTCAGGGCGGGCCCGCCCCGGGGAGCTGTTTTTT.

This clone has only one observation. This sequence joins TRBV28 and TRBJ2-7, with TRBD1 matching 9 bases. Germline V gene lookup returns CDR1 MDHEN and CDR2 SYDVKM. The CDR3 is 17 amino acids. V lost 7 bases and J lost 3; bases outside the gene matches: 16. The CDR3 sequence is CASTTFDRGNSGYEQYF. The CDR3 DNA reads TGTGCCAGCACCACATTTGACAGGGGGAATTCTGGCTACGAGCAGTACTTC.

The V gene is TRBV5-5, the J gene TRBJ2-4; D is perhaps TRBD1 (6 bases). The length of the CDR3 is 14 residues. Germline V gives CDR1 SGHKS, CDR2 YYEKEE (reference sequence). Deletions cut 3 bases from V and 6 bases from J, with 13 bases between. In DNA, the CDR3 is TGTGCCAGCAGCTCAGGTGGACAGATAAACATTCAGTACTTC. Translated, it gives CASSSGGQINIQYF. The variable domain in full, completed from reference TRBV5-5 and TRBJ2-4, reads DAGVTQSPTHLIKTRGQQVTLRCSPISGHKSVSWYQQVLGQGPQFIFQYYEKEERGRGNFPDRFSARQFPNYSSELNVNALLLGDSALYLCASSSGGQINIQYFGAGTRLSVL.

This chain links TRBV7-2 with TRBJ2-3; 7 bases are a match to TRBD2. In germline, CDR1 is SGHTA, CDR2 FQGNSA. The CDR3 contains 14 residues. The V gene end was trimmed by 3 bases and the J gene end by 5 bases; junction bases not matched to a gene: 5. CDR3 in DNA: TGTGCCAGCAGCTTCGGCGGGAGCGGAGATACGCAGTATTTT. It yields the protein CASSFGGSGDTQYF.

The DNA of the CDR3 is TGTGCCAGCAGCTTAGGGGTAGGTGGGGGCGCAGAAAATGAGCAGTTCTTC. It translates to CASSLGVGGGAENEQFF. The genes are TRBV7-2 and TRBJ2-1; D may be TRBD1 (6 bases). V lost 1 base, J lost 7 bases, and 20 bases lay in between. The length of the CDR3 is 17 residues. Germline CDR1 is SGHTA and CDR2 is FQGNSA.

The V gene is TRBV5-1, the J gene TRBJ2-1; D may be TRBD2 (5 bases). Germline V CDR1 and CDR2: SGHRS, YFSETQ. V shed 4 bases and J shed 3 bases, with 11 bases lying between them. This CDR3 has 14 residues. CDR3 DNA: TGCGCCAGCAGCGAAGGAGCGGACTACAATGAGCAGTTCTTC. Its translation is CASSEGADYNEQFF.

This chain links TRBV14 with TRBJ1-2, with D unresolved. The germline CDR1 and CDR2 sequences are SGHDN and FVKESK. V lost 0 bases and J lost 5, with 7 bases in between. This CDR3 region has 13 residues. The CDR3 region has the DNA TGTGCCAGCAGCCAAGATCGCGCGTATGGCTACACCTTC. Its protein product is CASSQDRAYGYTF.

This chain links TRBV27 with TRBJ2-6; D is ambiguous. This CDR3 spans 17 amino acids. Deletions cut 3 bases from V and 1 base from J, with 13 bases between. Germline loops: CDR1 MNHEY, CDR2 SMNVEV (reference sequence). The CDR3 region is CASSLGKAPSGANVLTF. The CDR3, as DNA: TGTGCCAGCAGTTTGGGCAAGGCTCCTTCTGGGGCCAACGTCCTGACTTTC. The full variable domain, with the rest looked up from reference TRBV27 and TRBJ2-6, is EAQVTQNPRYLITVTGKKLTVTCSQNMNHEYMSWYRQDPGLGLRQIYYSMNVEVTDKGDVPEGYKVSRKEKRNFPLILESPSPNQTSLYFCASSLGKAPSGANVLTFGAGSRLTVL.

This rearrangement joins TRBV19 to TRBJ1-1; D gene uncertain. In germline, CDR1 is LNHDA, CDR2 SQIVND (reference sequence). V shed 5 bases and J shed 0 bases, with 13 bases lying between them. The CDR3 contains 15 residues. CDR3 amino acids: CASSQPAGMNTEAFF. The CDR3, as DNA: TGTGCCAGTAGTCAACCAGCGGGGATGAACACTGAAGCTTTCTTT.

The V and J genes are TRBV27 and TRBJ2-2; 9 nucleotides match TRBD2. The CDR3 is 15 amino acids. Germline V gene data show CDR1 as MNHEY and CDR2 as SMNVEV (reference sequence). V lost 6 bases to trimming and J lost 6 bases; unmatched junction nucleotides: 8. In DNA form, the CDR3 reads TGTGCCAGCAGCTCCCAAGGACTAGCGTCCGGGGAGCTGTTTTTT. Translating gives CASSSQGLASGELFF.

This clone has only one observation. The chain is built from TRBV5-6 and TRBJ1-2, with D maybe TRBD1 (5 bases). The V gene lost 5 bases and the J gene lost 0 bases, with 17 bases spanning the gap. CDR3 size: 16 residues. Germline V gives CDR1 SGHDT, CDR2 YYEEEE. CDR3 sequence reads: CASSPIDSGANYGYTF. CDR3 sequence (DNA): TGTGCCAGCAGTCCAATTGACAGCGGGGCTAACTATGGCTACACCTTC.

The chain carries TRBV19 and TRBJ1-3; 8 nucleotides align to TRBD1. In germline, CDR1 is LNHDA, CDR2 SQIVND (reference sequence). The CDR3 covers 17 residues. The ends lost 10 bases at V and 1 base at J; junction bases unmatched: 15. CDR3 DNA sequence: TGTGCCACCGGTCTCCGGGACAGGTCTTTTTCTGGAAACACCATATATTTT. This encodes CATGLRDRSFSGNTIYF.

The V call is TRBV10-3, the J call TRBJ2-1, with TRBD2 as a possible D gene (6 bases). V was shortened by 6 bases and J by 6 bases, with 15 bases between the two germline ends. The germline gives CDR1 ENHRY, CDR2 SYGVKD. This CDR3 is 14 amino acids long. CDR3 protein: CAISESLAPNEQFF. The CDR3 coding sequence is TGTGCCATCAGCGAATCTCTAGCGCCCAATGAGCAGTTCTTC.